Here is one T cell receptor (beta chain) with its context. The target of this receptor is not known. No qualities accompany the bases; no much larger clone lies one base away. In total, approximately 700 healthy bone marrow donors made up the cohort. All cohort members were sampled while nominally healthy, although unrecorded immune exposures were likely present. The donor was CMV seropositive and was included in the group of approximately 310 seropositive cohort members. Each donor provided a peripheral blood sample, and peripheral blood mononuclear cells were used for TCR beta sequencing. The Qiagen DNeasy Blood Extraction Kit was used to extract genomic DNA from the blood cell samples. The data stem from a study of cytomegalovirus exposure and HLA in healthy donors (dated by TCRdb to about 2017). For context, the study as a whole: In an earlier analysis of under 750 of the donors, roughly 300 Gb of sequence data and just under 120 million unique TCR beta sequences from roughly 190 million T cells were reported. An early release that covered fewer than 800 HLA-typed donors contained approximately 300 gigabases of sequencing data and 75 million to 100 million unique TCR sequences. Among the 398 genotyped donors, about 83% belonged to the genetic ancestry cluster associated with self-reported Caucasian donors. The study was designed to test whether signatures of past pathogen exposure could be identified by cataloging public T cell receptors. The T cell repertoires of around 730 subjects were profiled by immunosequencing and related to cytomegalovirus serostatus. In addition to the first cohort of 666 subjects, a separate validation cohort of 120 different subjects was used. To predict cytomegalovirus infection status, the study combined high-throughput TCR immunosequencing, statistical association of individual TCRs with disease status, and machine learning. In a later analysis, previously published TCR beta repertoires from roughly 710 donors were re-analyzed and high-resolution HLA genotyping was added so that TCR occurrence patterns could be studied. In the later analysis, no new phenotypic data were used to find candidate immune exposures; instead, reliance was placed on TCR beta sequences and their occurrence across donors. An earlier analysis of roughly 580 of the donors used high-throughput TCR beta sequencing to judge whether each TCR beta V gene segment behaved as functional or pseudogenic. Donor age, sex, ethnicity and CMV serostatus were compiled together with the repertoire data. In a later genetic analysis, genome-wide SNP genotypes for about three fifths of the roughly 670 donors were used, and that subset was treated as a discovery cohort. All discovery cohort repertoires had been generated using a single sequencing platform. Both class I and class II loci were covered by HLA typing, at four-digit resolution. The number of donors typed differed by locus, with roughly 629-640 for A, B, C, DRB1 and DQB1, around 560 for DQA1, 600 to 610 for DPA1, and roughly 450 for DPB1. Because of strong linkage in the cohort, 5 or 6 DR-DQ haplotypes were treated as single units for association and clustering. Among roughly 400 genotyped donors of the cohort, an average of roughly 230,000 unique TCR beta nucleotide sequences was sequenced per donor, of which approximately 19% were non-productive.

Receptor amplification or capture employed the immunoSEQ multiplex PCR assay. For the multiplex PCR, a mixture combining 60 forward primers for TCR Vbeta segments and 13 reverse primers for TCR Jbeta segments was used. The CDR3 region of rearranged TCR beta genes was amplified from genomic DNA by a multiplex PCR assay. Amplified TCR beta libraries were sequenced as 87-base-pair reads on the Illumina HiSeq System. The source study handled its data this way. In a later analysis, 80 million or so unique TCR beta chains were counted across the 500 to 850 repertoires, and about 10 million of these chains were shared by at least two donors. A nearest-neighbor algorithm error-corrected the raw reads and collapsed the reads into unique sequences, merging closely related sequences to remove PCR and sequencing errors. CDR3 sequences were aligned to IMGT reference sequences to assign V, D and J gene segments. For a sequence to be retained, a match of at least six nucleotides to both a V gene segment and a J gene segment was required. A rearrangement counted as productive if the CDR3 had no stop codons and remained in frame with V and J, and every other rearrangement counted as non-productive. Following IMGT convention, CDR3 was defined as the stretch from the second conserved V-encoded cysteine up to the conserved J-encoded phenylalanine. The earlier analysis of more than 450 of the donors excluded sequences that lacked an unambiguous match to a single V gene segment. An earlier analysis of fewer than 650 of the donors classified V segments as functional when productive rearrangements were above 56.7% and as segregating when the standard deviation between donors was above 5%. To diagnose cytomegalovirus status from the catalog of TCR beta chain sequences, a statistical classification framework was built. In a later analysis, TCR nucleotide sequences were compared against IMGT/GENE-DB human TR gene sequences so that V and J genes could be assigned. Using the TCRdist pipeline, a later analysis assigned CDR3 sequences along with most-parsimonious VDJ recombination scenarios. In a later analysis, each TCR beta chain was defined by its CDR3 amino acid sequence together with its V-gene family, and reads lacking a unique V-gene family were excluded. A later analysis removed roughly 590 highly shared, low-generation-probability nucleotide sequences to deal with suspected cross-contamination and a sequencing artifact. For each public chain, a later analysis derived a clonal expansion index from normalized ranks of inferred template counts within each repertoire. In a later analysis, generation probabilities were computed with a VDJ recombination model fitted to out-of-frame rearrangements, and the resulting probabilities were checked against IGoR. In a later analysis, TCR-TCR, TCR-HLA and TCR-CMV co-occurrence was scored with hypergeometric tests, and a repertoire-size bias correction was applied to TCR pairs. In a later analysis, false discovery rates were estimated by permuting HLA or CMV assignments 20 times. In a later analysis, co-occurring TCRs were grouped using DBSCAN, and TCRdist sequence similarity was added for clustering within HLA-allele-positive subsets. For co-occurrence clustering, repertoires with fewer than 30,000 or more than 120,000 public chains were excluded, along with 5 or 6 repertoires with anomalous nucleotide sharing. The table comes from immuneACCESS by way of TCRdb, which keeps in-frame sequences with V and J called. Part of the clones is missing from these tables; in studies checked, under half for an unresolved V gene and the rest for unknown reasons. The DNA was the basis for D and trimming; V, J and clone size are from that table. This sample holds tens of thousands of clones; roughly 73% were observed only once. The top ten clonotypes cover about 16% of the sample.

On the study overall, not on this receptor specifically: Several of the top co-occurrence clusters appeared to be linked to parvovirus B19, influenza, CMV and Epstein-Barr virus, according to a later analysis. In the study, roughly 160 TCR beta chains were listed as associated with cytomegalovirus. According to a later analysis, TCR association rates differed among HLA loci, with DRB1 alleles showing the most associated TCRs and HLA-C alleles showing the fewest. This cohort had only TCR beta chains sequenced, and the lack of alpha or paired-chain data limited which features could be detected. The 87-base-pair reads could not distinguish some IMGT-functional V segments, including TRBV6-2 and TRBV6-3, so those segments were excluded. The classifier was reported to diagnose cytomegalovirus status with high specificity and sensitivity in both the original and validation cohorts. Presence/absence analyses assumed roughly uniform sequencing depth across donors, an assumption that may not hold. A further reported finding was that TCR beta sequences accurately predicted the HLA-A and HLA-B alleles for most subjects in the first cohort. The authors suggested that the approach could potentially be generalized to other disease states and immunological phenotypes. Three of the identified cytomegalovirus-associated TCR beta chains were confirmed in vitro to be specific for cytomegalovirus antigens. V-gene and J-gene trimming of TCR beta chains was associated with a missense DCLRE1C variant in a later genetic analysis, and the association was replicated in an independent cohort. The earlier analysis of approximately 560 of the donors excluded fewer than 20 rarely observed V segments, including chromosome 9 orphons, because counts were too low. In an earlier analysis of more than 500 of the donors, most TCR beta V segments appeared in productive rearrangements about 90% or about 30% of the time, broadly matching IMGT annotations. A cluster of highly shared sequence variants was judged likely to be a technical artifact of the sequencing pipeline. Compared with equally common non-associated chains, HLA-associated TCR beta chains in a later analysis were more clonally expanded and had lower generation probabilities. When HLA alleles, especially DR and DQ, strongly co-occurred, attributing TCR associations to individual alleles was difficult. According to a later analysis, most CMV-associated TCR beta chains appeared to be HLA-restricted, and the HLA associations seemed to be driven largely by CMV exposure. Because HLA typing was missing for some donors at each locus, association tests included only the typed subset. Correlated functional status among segregating V segments might reflect linkage disequilibrium, but an unknown experimental factor could not be ruled out. A later genetic analysis reported fewer N-insertions in productive TCRs among donors in an Asian-associated ancestry cluster than the approximately 700-donor mean. While some public TCRs were present in many individuals, most TCR sequences turned up only very rarely across donors. Specific HLA alleles were associated with around 18,000 TCR beta sequences at a false discovery rate of 0.05 in a later analysis. CMV serostatus was the only immune exposure information available for the cohort.

The CDR3 runs 15 amino acids, cysteine and phenylalanine included. Of all the DNA, just the CDR3 is kept, 45 bases in frame from base 1. CDR1 and CDR2 were assigned from the germline V gene (reference sequence) as MNHNY and SVGAGI. The junction shows trimming of 6 bases on V and 6 bases on J, and the gene matches do not reach 6 bases of it. The specimen sequenced was PBMCs. The source of this sequence is a woman in her thirties or forties in good health and CMV-seropositive. The chain is encoded by TRBV6-6 joined to TRBJ1-4, and TRBD1 matches 11 of the central bases. The DNA reads TGTGCCAGCAGGCGCCCGGGACAGGGGGATGAAAAACTGTTTTTT. The resulting protein is CASRRPGQGDEKLFF.